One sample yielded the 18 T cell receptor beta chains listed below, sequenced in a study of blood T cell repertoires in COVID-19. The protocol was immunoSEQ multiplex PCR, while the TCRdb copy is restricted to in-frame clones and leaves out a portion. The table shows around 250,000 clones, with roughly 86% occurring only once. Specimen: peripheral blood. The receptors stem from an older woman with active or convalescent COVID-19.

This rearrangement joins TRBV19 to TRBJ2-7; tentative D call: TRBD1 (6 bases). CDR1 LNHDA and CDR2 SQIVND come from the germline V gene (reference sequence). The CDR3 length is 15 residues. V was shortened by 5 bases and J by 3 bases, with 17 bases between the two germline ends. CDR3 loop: CASSPRDMYGYEQYF. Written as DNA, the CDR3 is TGTGCCAGTAGTCCCCGGGACATGTATGGCTACGAGCAGTACTTC.

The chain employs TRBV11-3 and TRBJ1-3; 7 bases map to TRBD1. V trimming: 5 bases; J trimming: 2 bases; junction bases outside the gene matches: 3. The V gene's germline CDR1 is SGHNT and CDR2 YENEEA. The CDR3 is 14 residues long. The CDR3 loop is CASSVGTAGNTIYF. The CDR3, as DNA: TGTGCCAGCAGCGTCGGGACAGCTGGAAACACCATATATTTT.

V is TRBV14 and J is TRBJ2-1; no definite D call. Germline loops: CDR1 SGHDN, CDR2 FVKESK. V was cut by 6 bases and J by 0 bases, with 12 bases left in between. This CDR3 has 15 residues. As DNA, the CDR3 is TGTGCCAGCAGGAAGGAAGCGAGCTCCTACAATGAGCAGTTCTTC. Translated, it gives CASRKEASSYNEQFF.

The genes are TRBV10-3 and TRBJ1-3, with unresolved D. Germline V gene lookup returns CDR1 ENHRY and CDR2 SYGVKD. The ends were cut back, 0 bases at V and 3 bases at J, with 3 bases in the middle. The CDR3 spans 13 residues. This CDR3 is CAISESGGNTIYF. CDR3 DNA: TGTGCCATCAGTGAGTCCGGTGGAAACACCATATATTTT.

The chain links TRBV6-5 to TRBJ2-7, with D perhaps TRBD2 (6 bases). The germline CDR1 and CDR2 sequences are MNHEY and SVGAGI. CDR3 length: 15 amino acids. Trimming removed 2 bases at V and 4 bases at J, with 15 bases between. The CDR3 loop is CASSYPGLHEYEQYF. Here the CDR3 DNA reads TGTGCCAGCAGTTACCCGGGACTCCACGAGTACGAGCAGTACTTC.

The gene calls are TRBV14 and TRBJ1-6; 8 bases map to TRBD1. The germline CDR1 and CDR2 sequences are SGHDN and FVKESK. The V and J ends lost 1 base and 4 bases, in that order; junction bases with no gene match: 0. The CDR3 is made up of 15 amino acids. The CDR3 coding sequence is TGTGCCAGCAGCCAAGGACAGGGGTATAATTCACCCCTCCACTTT. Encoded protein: CASSQGQGYNSPLHF.

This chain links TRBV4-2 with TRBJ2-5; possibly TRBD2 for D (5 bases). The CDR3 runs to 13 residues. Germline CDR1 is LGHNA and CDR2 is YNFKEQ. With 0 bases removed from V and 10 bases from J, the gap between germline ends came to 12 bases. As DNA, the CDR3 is TGTGCCAGCAGCCAAGATCAATCCGCGGGCCAGTACTTC. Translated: CASSQDQSAGQYF.

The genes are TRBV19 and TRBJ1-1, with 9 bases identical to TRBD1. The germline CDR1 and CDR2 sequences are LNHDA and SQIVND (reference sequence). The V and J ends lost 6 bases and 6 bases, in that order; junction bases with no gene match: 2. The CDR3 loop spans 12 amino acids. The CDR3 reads CASSRQGAEAFF. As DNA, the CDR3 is TGTGCCAGTAGCCGACAGGGGGCTGAAGCTTTCTTT.

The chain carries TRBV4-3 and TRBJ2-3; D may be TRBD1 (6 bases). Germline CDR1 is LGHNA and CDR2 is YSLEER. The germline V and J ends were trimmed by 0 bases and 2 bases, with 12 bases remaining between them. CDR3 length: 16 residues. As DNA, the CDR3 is TGCGCCAGCAGCCAAGATCAGGGGCCTAACACAGATACGCAGTATTTT. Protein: CASSQDQGPNTDTQYF.

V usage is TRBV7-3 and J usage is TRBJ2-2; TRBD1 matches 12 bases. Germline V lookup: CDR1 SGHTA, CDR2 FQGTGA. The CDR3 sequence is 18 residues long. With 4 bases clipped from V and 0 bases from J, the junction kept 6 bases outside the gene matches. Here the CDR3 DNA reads TGTGCCAGCAGCTCCCGGGACAGGGGGCCATCGAACACCGGGGAGCTGTTTTTT. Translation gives CASSSRDRGPSNTGELFF.

CDR3 residues: CASSQGQPGLYEQYF. The CDR3 coding sequence is TGTGCCAGCAGCCAGGGACAGCCAGGGCTCTACGAGCAGTACTTC. The chain has TRBV7-3 and TRBJ2-7; 7 nucleotides agree with TRBD1. This CDR3 comprises 15 residues. The germline gives CDR1 SGHTA, CDR2 FQGTGA. J gave up 3 bases and V 5 bases, and 10 bases lay outside the gene matches.

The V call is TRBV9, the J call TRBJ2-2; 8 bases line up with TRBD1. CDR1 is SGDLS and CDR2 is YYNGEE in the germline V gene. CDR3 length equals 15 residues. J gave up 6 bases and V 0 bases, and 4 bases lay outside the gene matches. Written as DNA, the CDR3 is TGTGCCAGCAGCGTAGTTGGCAGGGGGCCCGGGGAGCTGTTTTTT. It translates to CASSVVGRGPGELFF. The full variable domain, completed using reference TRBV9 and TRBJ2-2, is DSGVTQTPKHLITATGQRVTLRCSPRSGDLSVYWYQQSLDQGLQFLIQYYNGEERAKGNILERFSAQQFPDLHSELNLSSLELGDSALYFCASSVVGRGPGELFFGEGSRLTVL.

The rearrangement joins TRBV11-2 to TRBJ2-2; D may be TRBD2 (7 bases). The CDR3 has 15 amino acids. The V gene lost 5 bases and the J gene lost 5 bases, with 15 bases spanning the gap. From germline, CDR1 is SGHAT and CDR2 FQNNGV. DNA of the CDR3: TGTGCCAGCAGCCCCGTCGGGGGGCGGACCGGGGAGCTGTTTTTT. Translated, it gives CASSPVGGRTGELFF.

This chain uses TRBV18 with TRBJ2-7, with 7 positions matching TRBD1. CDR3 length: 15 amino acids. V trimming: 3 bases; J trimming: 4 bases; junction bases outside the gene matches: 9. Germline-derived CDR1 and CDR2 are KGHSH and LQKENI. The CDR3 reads CASSPGQTENYEQYF. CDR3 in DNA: TGTGCCAGCTCACCGGGACAGACAGAAAATTACGAGCAGTACTTC.

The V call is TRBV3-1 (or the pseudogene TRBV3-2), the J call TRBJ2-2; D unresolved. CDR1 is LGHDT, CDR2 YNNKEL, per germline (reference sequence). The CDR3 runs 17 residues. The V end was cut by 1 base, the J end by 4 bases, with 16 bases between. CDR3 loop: CASSQAGENGGTGELFF. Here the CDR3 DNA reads TGTGCCAGCAGCCAAGCCGGAGAAAACGGTGGCACCGGGGAGCTGTTTTTT.

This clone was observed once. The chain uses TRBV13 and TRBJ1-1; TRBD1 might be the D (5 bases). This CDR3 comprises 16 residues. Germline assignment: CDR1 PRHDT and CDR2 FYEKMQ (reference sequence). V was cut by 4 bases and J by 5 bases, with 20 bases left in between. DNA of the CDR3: TGTGCCAGCAGCTCTAGTCTTGGGGCCCCTAGAACTGAAGCTTTCTTT. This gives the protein CASSSSLGAPRTEAFF.

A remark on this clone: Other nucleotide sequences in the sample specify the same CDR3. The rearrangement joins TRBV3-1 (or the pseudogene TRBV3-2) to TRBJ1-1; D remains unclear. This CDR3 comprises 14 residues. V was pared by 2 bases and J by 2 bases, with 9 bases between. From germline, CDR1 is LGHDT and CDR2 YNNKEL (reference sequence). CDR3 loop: CASSQRGLNTEAFF. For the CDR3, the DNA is TGTGCCAGCAGCCAACGAGGACTTAACACTGAAGCTTTCTTT.

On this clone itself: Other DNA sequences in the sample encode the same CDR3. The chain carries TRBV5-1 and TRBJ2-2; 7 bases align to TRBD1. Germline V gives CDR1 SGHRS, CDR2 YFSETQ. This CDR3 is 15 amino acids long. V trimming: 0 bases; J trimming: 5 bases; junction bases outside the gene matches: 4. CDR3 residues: CASSLGTGRTGELFF. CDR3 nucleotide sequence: TGCGCCAGCAGCTTGGGGACAGGTCGTACCGGGGAGCTGTTTTTT. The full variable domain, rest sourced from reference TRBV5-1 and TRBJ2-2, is KAGVTQTPRYLIKTRGQQVTLSCSPISGHRSVSWYQQTPGQGLQFLFEYFSETQRNKGNFPGRFSGRQFSNSRSEMNVSTLELGDSALYLCASSLGTGRTGELFFGEGSRLTVL.